What follows describes a single T cell receptor beta chain. Its specificity is not known. Some clones are missing from TCRdb's copy, which holds only in-frame ones; the method was immunoSEQ multiplex PCR. The sample contains 450,000 to 600,000 clones, 70% to 85% of which appear only once. The sample comes from a study of shared clonotypes between healthy human individuals. General study points: The diversity represented, both genetic and in exposure history, was limited by few donors.

Losses at the gene ends were 8 bases for V and 6 bases for J; bases not matched to a gene: 8. The germline CDR1 and CDR2 sequences are SGHVS and FQNEAQ. The CDR3 sequence is 16 residues long. The sequence derives from a woman in her thirties or forties in good health. Some clones in this sample may be carry-over from other donors' samples. The genes are TRBV7-8 and TRBJ2-2, with 14 bases matching TRBD2. Sequencing used PBMCs. CDR3 in amino acids: CASLGLAGGLSGELFF. DNA of the CDR3: TGTGCCAGCCTCGGACTAGCGGGAGGTCTTTCCGGGGAGCTGTTTTTT. The complete variable domain, with remaining parts taken from reference TRBV7-8 and TRBJ2-2, reads GAGVSQSPRYKVAKRGQDVALRCDPISGHVSLFWYQQALGQGPEFLTYFQNEAQLDKSGLPSDRFFAERPEGSVSTLKIQRTQQEDSAVYLCASLGLAGGLSGELFFGEGSRLTVL.